This T cell receptor (beta chain) was recorded in a study of blood T cells in healthy people across ages. Overall study findings and caveats: The diversity estimates, figures obtained from one million T cells, were considered underestimates. Naive T cell percentage showed a strong correlation with the diversity of TCR beta. TCR beta diversity per million T cells fell roughly linearly with age.

The CDR3 runs to 13 residues. V was shortened by 3 bases and J by 4 bases, with 10 bases between the two germline ends. Germline CDR1 DFQATT, CDR2 SNEGSKA (reference sequence). The authors ran a second PCR of roughly 6 to 12 cycles using a sample-barcoded 5' primer and a J-beta primer mix. TCRdb called the 5' RACE reads again in MiXCR, with one record for every CDR3 protein. This table holds 920,000 or so distinct CDR3 sequences, 45% found once. The sample holds one count of this clonotype. No antigen is known for it. Per sample, no less than 6 micrograms of total RNA were extracted. What was sequenced was blood. The chain joins TRBV20-1 to TRBJ1-5; D is perhaps TRBD1 (6 bases). The receptor's source is an older woman in good health. The CDR3 sequence: CSARRGENQPQHF. The CDR3 nucleotides are TGCAGTGCTAGGAGGGGGGAGAATCAGCCCCAGCATTTT.